Listed below are T cell receptor beta chains from one sample, sequenced in a study of T cells in localized non-small cell lung cancer. Some clones are missing from TCRdb's copy, which holds only in-frame ones; the method was immunoSEQ multiplex PCR. The profile covers tens of thousands of clones, with under 90% appearing a single time and about 2.1% taken by the ten largest. The material was peripheral blood, obtained before any cancer treatment. The receptors were sampled from a woman aged 40 to 75 with stage I lung adenocarcinoma. The CDR3 runs from the conserved cysteine through the conserved F or W. D genes are given only for firm matches. The size field is filled for only some rows; it gives once, few, many or a size class.

V gene: TRBV19; clone size: .; D gene: .; J gene: TRBJ1-5; CDR3 DNA: TGTGCCAGTAGTGTGGCGGGGGTCGGTCAGCCCCAGCATTTT; CDR3 protein: CASSVAGVGQPQHF
V gene: TRBV5-5; clone size: .; D gene: TRBD1; J gene: TRBJ1-6; CDR3 DNA: TGTGCCAGCAGCCCCACAGGGGCGACCGGTAATTCACCCCTCCACTTT; CDR3 protein: CASSPTGATGNSPLHF
V gene: TRBV4-3; clone size: .; D gene: .; J gene: TRBJ2-1; CDR3 DNA: TGCGCCAGCAGCCAAGAGTCCAAGATCGGACAGAATGAGCAGTTCTTC; CDR3 protein: CASSQESKIGQNEQFF
V gene: TRBV7-6; clone size: .; D gene: TRBD2; J gene: TRBJ2-2; CDR3 DNA: TGTGCCAGCAGCTTCTCTAGCGGGGGGAGAACGAACACCGGGGAGCTGTTTTTT; CDR3 protein: CASSFSSGGRTNTGELFF
V gene: TRBV4-1; clone size: once; D gene: .; J gene: TRBJ2-4; CDR3 DNA: TGCGCCAGCAGCCAAGATGGGAGAACTGGCTCTGACATTCAGTACTTC; CDR3 protein: CASSQDGRTGSDIQYF
V gene: TRBV13; clone size: .; D gene: .; J gene: TRBJ2-2; CDR3 DNA: TGTGCCAGCAGCCTAGACGGGGGCAGCACCGGGGAGCTGTTTTTT; CDR3 protein: CASSLDGGSTGELFF
V gene: TRBV12-5; clone size: .; D gene: .; J gene: TRBJ1-1; CDR3 DNA: TGTGCTAGTGGTTTGGCCAAGAACACTGAAGCTTTCTTT; CDR3 protein: CASGLAKNTEAFF
V gene: TRBV18; clone size: once; D gene: .; J gene: TRBJ2-7; CDR3 DNA: TGTGCCAGCTCACCTTACGGGGAGAGCTACGAGCAGTACTTC; CDR3 protein: CASSPYGESYEQYF
V gene: TRBV7-6; clone size: .; D gene: .; J gene: TRBJ2-6; CDR3 DNA: TGTGCCAGCAGCCCATTGTCAGGGGAGGCTGGGGCCAACGTCCTGACTTTC; CDR3 protein: CASSPLSGEAGANVLTF
V gene: TRBV13; clone size: .; D gene: .; J gene: TRBJ1-2; CDR3 DNA: TGTGCCAGCAGCTTATTTTCCGGGGAGAGTCGGGTGTATGACGGCTACACCTTC; CDR3 protein: CASSLFSGESRVYDGYTF
V gene: TRBV5-5; clone size: .; D gene: TRBD1; J gene: TRBJ1-2; CDR3 DNA: TGTGCCAGCAGCTGGGGGGTTTTGTCGGACAGGTCCTATGGCTACACCTTC; CDR3 protein: CASSWGVLSDRSYGYTF
V gene: TRBV6-1; clone size: .; D gene: TRBD1; J gene: TRBJ2-1; CDR3 DNA: TGTGCCAGCAGCGCCTCCGGGACAGGGATCGATGAGCAGTTCTTC; CDR3 protein: CASSASGTGIDEQFF
V gene: TRBV5-1; clone size: once; D gene: .; J gene: TRBJ2-5; CDR3 DNA: TGCGCCAGCAGCTTGCCTATGGTAGGGGAGACCCAGTACTTC; CDR3 protein: CASSLPMVGETQYF
V gene: TRBV15; clone size: .; D gene: .; J gene: TRBJ1-2; CDR3 DNA: TGTGCCACCAGCAGAGATTCCCCCGTCGGCTACACCTTC; CDR3 protein: CATSRDSPVGYTF
V gene: TRBV5-8; clone size: few; D gene: TRBD1; J gene: TRBJ1-2; CDR3 DNA: TGTGCCAGCACCGCGACAGGGGGTGGCATAGTTGGCTACACCTTC; CDR3 protein: CASTATGGGIVGYTF
V gene: TRBV5-1; clone size: .; D gene: TRBD2; J gene: TRBJ2-5; CDR3 DNA: TGCGCCAGCAGCCCGTCCGGGACTAGCGGGGAAGGGGAGACCCAGTACTTC; CDR3 protein: CASSPSGTSGEGETQYF
V gene: TRBV19; clone size: few; D gene: .; J gene: TRBJ1-5; CDR3 DNA: TGTGCCAGTAGTATAGCAGGGCAGGGTAATCAGCCCCAGCATTTT; CDR3 protein: CASSIAGQGNQPQHF
V gene: TRBV18; clone size: .; D gene: .; J gene: TRBJ2-7; CDR3 DNA: TGTGCCAGCTCCTTCGCGGCGGGTGACGACTACGAGCAGTACTTC; CDR3 protein: CASSFAAGDDYEQYF
V gene: TRBV30; clone size: .; D gene: TRBD1; J gene: TRBJ2-1; CDR3 DNA: TGTGCCTGGAGTGGACAGGGGGCTGGTGAGCAGTTCTTC; CDR3 protein: CAWSGQGAGEQFF
V gene: TRBV5-1; clone size: .; D gene: TRBD1; J gene: TRBJ2-7; CDR3 DNA: TGCGCCAGCAGCTCCTCCGGGACAGGGGCTCTTGGCGAGCAGTACTTC; CDR3 protein: CASSSSGTGALGEQYF
V gene: TRBV15; clone size: .; D gene: TRBD2; J gene: TRBJ2-7; CDR3 DNA: TGTGCCACCAGCAGAGGCCGCCCGGGACTAGCGGTTTCCTACGAGCAGTACTTC; CDR3 protein: CATSRGRPGLAVSYEQYF